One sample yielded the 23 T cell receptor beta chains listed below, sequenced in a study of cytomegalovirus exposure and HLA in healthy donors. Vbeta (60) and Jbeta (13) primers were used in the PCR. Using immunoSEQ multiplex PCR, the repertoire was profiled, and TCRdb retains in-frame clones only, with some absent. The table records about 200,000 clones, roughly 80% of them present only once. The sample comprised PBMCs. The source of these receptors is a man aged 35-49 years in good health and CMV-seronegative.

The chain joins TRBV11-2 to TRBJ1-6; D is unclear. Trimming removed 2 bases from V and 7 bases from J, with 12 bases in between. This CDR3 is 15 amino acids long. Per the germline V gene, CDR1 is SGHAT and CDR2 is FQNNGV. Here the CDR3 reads CASSLSLLPNSPLHF. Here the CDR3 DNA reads TGTGCCAGCAGCTTAAGCCTTCTCCCCAATTCACCCCTCCACTTT.

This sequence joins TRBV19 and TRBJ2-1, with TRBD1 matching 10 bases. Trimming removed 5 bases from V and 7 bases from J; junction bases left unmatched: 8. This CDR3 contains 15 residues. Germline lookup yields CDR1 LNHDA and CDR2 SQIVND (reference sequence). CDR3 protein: CASSPRQGAWNEQFF. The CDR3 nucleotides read TGTGCCAGTAGTCCAAGACAGGGGGCGTGGAATGAGCAGTTCTTC. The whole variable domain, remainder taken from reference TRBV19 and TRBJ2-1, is DGGITQSPKYLFRKEGQNVTLSCEQNLNHDAMYWYRQDPGQGLRLIYYSQIVNDFQKGDIAEGYSVSREKKESFPLTVTSAQKNPTAFYLCASSPRQGAWNEQFFGPGTRLTVL.

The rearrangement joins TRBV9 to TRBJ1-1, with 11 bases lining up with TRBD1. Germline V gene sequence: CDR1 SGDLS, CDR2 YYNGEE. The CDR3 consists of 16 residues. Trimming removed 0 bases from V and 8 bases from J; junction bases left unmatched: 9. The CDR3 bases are TGTGCCAGCAGCGTAGACCCGGACAGGGGGCTCGGGGAAGCTTTCTTT. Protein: CASSVDPDRGLGEAFF.

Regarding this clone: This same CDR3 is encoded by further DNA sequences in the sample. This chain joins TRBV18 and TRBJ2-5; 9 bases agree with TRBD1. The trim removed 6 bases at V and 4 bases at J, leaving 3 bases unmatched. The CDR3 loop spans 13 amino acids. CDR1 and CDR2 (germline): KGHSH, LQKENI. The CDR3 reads CASSSDRGETQYF. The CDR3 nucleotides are TGTGCCAGCTCGTCGGACAGGGGAGAGACCCAGTACTTC.

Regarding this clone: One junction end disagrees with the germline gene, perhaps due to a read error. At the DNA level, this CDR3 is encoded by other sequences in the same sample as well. The chain's CDR3 is CASSESLIWGRAGELFF. CDR3 in DNA: TGCGCCAGCAGTGAGTCTTTGATCTGGGGGCGAGCCGGAGAGCTGTTTTTT. V is TRBV10-1 and J is TRBJ2-2; a possible D gene is TRBD1 (6 bases). The V gene's germline CDR1 is WNHNN and CDR2 SYGVQD (reference sequence). The CDR3 consists of 17 residues.

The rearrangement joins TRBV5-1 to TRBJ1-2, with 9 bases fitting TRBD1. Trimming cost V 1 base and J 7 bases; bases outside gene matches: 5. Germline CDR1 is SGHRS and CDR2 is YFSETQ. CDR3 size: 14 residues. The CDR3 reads CASSLPQGAGGYTF. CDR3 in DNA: TGCGCCAGCAGCTTGCCACAGGGGGCCGGTGGCTACACCTTC.

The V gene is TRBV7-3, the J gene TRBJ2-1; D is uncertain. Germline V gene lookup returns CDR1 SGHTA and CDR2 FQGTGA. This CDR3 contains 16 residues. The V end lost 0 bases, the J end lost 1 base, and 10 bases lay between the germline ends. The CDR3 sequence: CASSLTVSKSYNEQFF. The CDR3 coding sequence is TGTGCCAGCAGCTTAACTGTGAGTAAGTCCTACAATGAGCAGTTCTTC.

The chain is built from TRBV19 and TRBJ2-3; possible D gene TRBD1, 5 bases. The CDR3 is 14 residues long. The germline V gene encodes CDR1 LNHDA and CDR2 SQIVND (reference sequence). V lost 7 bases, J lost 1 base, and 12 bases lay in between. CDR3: CASKDWGGTDTQYF. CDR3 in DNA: TGTGCCAGTAAGGATTGGGGCGGCACAGATACGCAGTATTTT.

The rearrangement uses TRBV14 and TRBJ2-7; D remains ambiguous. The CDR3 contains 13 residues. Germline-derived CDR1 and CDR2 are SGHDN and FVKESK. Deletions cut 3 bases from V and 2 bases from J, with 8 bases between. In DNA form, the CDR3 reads TGTGCCAGCAGCCATGCGGAACCCTACGAGCAGTACTTC. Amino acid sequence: CASSHAEPYEQYF.

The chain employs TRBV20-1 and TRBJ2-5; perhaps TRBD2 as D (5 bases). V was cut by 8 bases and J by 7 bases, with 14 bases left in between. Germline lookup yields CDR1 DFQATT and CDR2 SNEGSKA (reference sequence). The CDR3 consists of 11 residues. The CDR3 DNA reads TGCAGTACGTCCGCTGAGGGGACCCAGTACTTC. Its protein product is CSTSAEGTQYF.

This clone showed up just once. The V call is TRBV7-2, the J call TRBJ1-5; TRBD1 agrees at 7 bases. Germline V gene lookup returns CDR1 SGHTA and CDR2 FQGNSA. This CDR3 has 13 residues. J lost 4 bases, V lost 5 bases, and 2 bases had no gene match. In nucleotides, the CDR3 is TGTGCCAGCAGCCCGACAGGGAATCAGCCCCAGCATTTT. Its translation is CASSPTGNQPQHF.

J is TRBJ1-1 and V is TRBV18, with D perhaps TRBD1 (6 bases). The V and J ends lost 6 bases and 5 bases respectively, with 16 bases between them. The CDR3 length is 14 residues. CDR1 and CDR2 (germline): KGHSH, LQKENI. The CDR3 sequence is CASSPVIGGTEAFF. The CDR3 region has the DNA TGTGCCAGCTCCCCCGTAATAGGGGGAACTGAAGCTTTCTTT.

The CDR3 region has the DNA TGTGCCAGCAGTTCTCCGGGACAGGGGCGGGATACGCAGTATTTT. This translates into CASSSPGQGRDTQYF. The chain has TRBV28 and TRBJ2-3; TRBD1 matches 10 bases. Trimming at V came to 4 bases and at J to 6 bases, leaving 7 bases not matched to a gene. CDR3 size: 15 residues. Germline lookup yields CDR1 MDHEN and CDR2 SYDVKM.

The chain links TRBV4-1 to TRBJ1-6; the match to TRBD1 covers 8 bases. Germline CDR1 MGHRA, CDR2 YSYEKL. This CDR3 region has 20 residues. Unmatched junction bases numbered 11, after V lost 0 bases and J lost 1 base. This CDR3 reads CASSQDLRQGYRSYNSPLHF. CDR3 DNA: TGCGCCAGCAGCCAAGATCTTCGACAGGGGTACAGGTCCTATAATTCACCCCTCCACTTT.

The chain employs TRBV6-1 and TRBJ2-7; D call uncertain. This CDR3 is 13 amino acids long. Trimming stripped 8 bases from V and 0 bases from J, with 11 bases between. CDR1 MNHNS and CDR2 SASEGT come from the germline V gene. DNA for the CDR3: TGTGCCAGCGGGCAGGCCAGCTCCTACGAGCAGTACTTC. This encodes CASGQASSYEQYF.

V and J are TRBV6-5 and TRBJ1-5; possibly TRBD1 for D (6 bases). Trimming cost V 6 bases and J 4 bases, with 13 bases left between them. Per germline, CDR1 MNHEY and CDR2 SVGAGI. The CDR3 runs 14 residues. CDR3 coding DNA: TGTGCCAGCAGACCAGGGGTGGTAAATCAGCCCCAGCATTTT. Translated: CASRPGVVNQPQHF.

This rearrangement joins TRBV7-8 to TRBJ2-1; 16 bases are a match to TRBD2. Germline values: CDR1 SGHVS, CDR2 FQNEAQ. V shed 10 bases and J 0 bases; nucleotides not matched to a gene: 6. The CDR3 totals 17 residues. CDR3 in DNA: TGTGCCATAGGGGGACTAGCGGGAGGGAGCTCCTACAATGAGCAGTTCTTC. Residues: CAIGGLAGGSSYNEQFF.

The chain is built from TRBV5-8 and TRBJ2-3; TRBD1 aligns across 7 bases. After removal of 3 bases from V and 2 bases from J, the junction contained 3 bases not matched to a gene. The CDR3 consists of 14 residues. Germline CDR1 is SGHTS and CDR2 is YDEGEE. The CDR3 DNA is TGTGCCAGCAGCTCGGGACAGAACACAGATACGCAGTATTTT. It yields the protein CASSSGQNTDTQYF.

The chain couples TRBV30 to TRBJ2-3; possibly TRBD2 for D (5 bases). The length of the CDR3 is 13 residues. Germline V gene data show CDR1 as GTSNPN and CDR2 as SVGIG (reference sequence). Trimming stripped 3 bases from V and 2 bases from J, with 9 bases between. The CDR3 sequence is CAWRDYNTDTQYF. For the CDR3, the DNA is TGTGCCTGGAGAGACTATAACACAGATACGCAGTATTTT.

The DNA for the CDR3 is TGTGCCAGTTCACGGGACAGGGCCCTTTACTCTGGAAACACCATATATTTT. It encodes CASSRDRALYSGNTIYF. This sequence joins TRBV19 and TRBJ1-3, with TRBD1 matching 9 bases. V trimming: 8 bases; J trimming: 0 bases; junction bases outside the gene matches: 11. CDR1 is LNHDA and CDR2 is SQIVND in the germline V gene (reference sequence). The CDR3 spans 17 residues. Looking up the rest from reference TRBV19 and TRBJ1-3 gives the full variable domain: DGGITQSPKYLFRKEGQNVTLSCEQNLNHDAMYWYRQDPGQGLRLIYYSQIVNDFQKGDIAEGYSVSREKKESFPLTVTSAQKNPTAFYLCASSRDRALYSGNTIYFGEGSWLTVV.

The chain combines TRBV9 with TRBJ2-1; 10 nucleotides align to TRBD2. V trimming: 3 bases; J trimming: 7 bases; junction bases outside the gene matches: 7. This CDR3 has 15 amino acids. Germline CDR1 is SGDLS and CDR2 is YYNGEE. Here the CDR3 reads CASSAAGGPLNEQFF. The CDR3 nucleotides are TGTGCCAGCAGCGCAGCGGGAGGGCCGTTGAATGAGCAGTTCTTC. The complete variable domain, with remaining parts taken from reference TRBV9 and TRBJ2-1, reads DSGVTQTPKHLITATGQRVTLRCSPRSGDLSVYWYQQSLDQGLQFLIQYYNGEERAKGNILERFSAQQFPDLHSELNLSSLELGDSALYFCASSAAGGPLNEQFFGPGTRLTVL.

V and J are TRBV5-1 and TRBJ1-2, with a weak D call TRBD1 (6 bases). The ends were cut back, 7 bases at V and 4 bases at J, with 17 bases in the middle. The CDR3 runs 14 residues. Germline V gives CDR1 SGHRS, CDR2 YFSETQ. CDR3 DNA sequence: TGCGCCAGCTCCATGGGCAGGGGCGGCTATGGCTACACCTTC. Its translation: CASSMGRGGYGYTF. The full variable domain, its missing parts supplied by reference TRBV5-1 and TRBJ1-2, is KAGVTQTPRYLIKTRGQQVTLSCSPISGHRSVSWYQQTPGQGLQFLFEYFSETQRNKGNFPGRFSGRQFSNSRSEMNVSTLELGDSALYLCASSMGRGGYGYTFGSGTRLTVV.

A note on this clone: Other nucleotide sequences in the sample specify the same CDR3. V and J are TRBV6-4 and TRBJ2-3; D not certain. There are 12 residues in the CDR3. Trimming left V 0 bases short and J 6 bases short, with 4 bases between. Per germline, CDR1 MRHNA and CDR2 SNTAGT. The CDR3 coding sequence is TGTGCCAGCAGTGACTCTGGCGATACGCAGTATTTT. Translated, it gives CASSDSGDTQYF.